One sample yielded the 6 T cell receptor beta chains listed below, sequenced in a study of T-cell reconstitution after alpha-beta-depleted transplantation in children. Researchers prepared the TCRbeta library using unique molecular identifiers, the study reports. Each CDR3 protein gets one entry after TCRdb re-called the PCR reads with MiXCR. The sample holds 490,000 or so distinct CDR3 sequences; under 15% are singletons and the top ten take under 7%. The material was PBMCs from the stem cell graft donor, obtained from the stem cell graft. The receptors were gathered from a human donor who donated a stem cell graft to a child with combined immunodeficiency.

There are many counts of this clonotype. The chain has TRBV20-1 and TRBJ2-7; TRBD1 matches 7 bases. V lost 3 bases and J lost 5; bases outside the gene matches: 4. Germline V gives CDR1 DFQATT, CDR2 SNEGSKA (reference sequence). This CDR3 comprises 12 residues. CDR3 sequence: CSARGDRDEQYF. CDR3 sequence (DNA): TGCAGTGCTAGGGGAGACAGGGACGAGCAGTACTTC.

This clonotype was counted only a few times. The chain carries TRBV27 and TRBJ2-7; 9 bases match TRBD2. Trimming took 8 bases from V and 6 from J; bases not matched to a gene: 8. The length of the CDR3 is 13 residues. Germline V gives CDR1 MNHEY, CDR2 SMNVEV (reference sequence). The CDR3 loop reads CASRRGAGGEQYF. Here the CDR3 DNA reads TGTGCCAGCCGCCGGGGAGCGGGAGGCGAGCAGTACTTC.

The chain is built from TRBV20-1 and TRBJ2-3; 7 bases match TRBD1. Looked up from germline, CDR1 is DFQATT and CDR2 is SNEGSKA (reference sequence). The ends lost 0 bases at V and 3 bases at J; junction bases unmatched: 18. The CDR3 runs 19 residues. CDR3 protein: CSARETGSLLWVTTDTQYF. The DNA for the CDR3 is TGCAGTGCTAGAGAGACAGGGTCCCTCCTATGGGTTACGACAGATACGCAGTATTTT.

This clonotype was detected only a few times. This rearrangement joins TRBV6-2 or TRBV6-3 to TRBJ1-1; the D is unclear. V was cut by 2 bases and J by 3 bases, with 10 bases left in between. Germline V gives CDR1 MNHEY, CDR2 SVGEGT. The CDR3 is 14 residues long. For the CDR3, the DNA is TGTGCCAGCAGTTACAATTTGGCCTACACTGAAGCTTTCTTT. Encoded protein: CASSYNLAYTEAFF.

There are many counts of this clonotype. The J gene is TRBJ2-7, the V gene TRBV7-2, with TRBD1 matching 9 bases. The V segment lost 1 base and the J segment 1 base; nucleotides outside the gene matches: 5. The CDR3 has 16 amino acids. Germline-derived CDR1 and CDR2 are SGHTA and FQGNSA. CDR3 sequence reads: CASSLGEGQGSYEQYF. CDR3 sequence (DNA): TGTGCCAGCAGCTTAGGCGAGGGACAGGGTTCCTACGAGCAGTACTTC. The variable domain in full, with the rest retrieved from reference TRBV7-2 and TRBJ2-7, is GAGVSQSPSNKVTEKGKDVELRCDPISGHTALYWYRQSLGQGLEFLIYFQGNSAPDKSGLPSDRFSAERTGGSVSTLTIQRTQQEDSAVYLCASSLGEGQGSYEQYFGPGTRLTVT.

The V and J genes are TRBV20-1 and TRBJ2-1; 11 bases fit TRBD2. CDR3 length equals 15 residues. V shed 0 bases, J shed 8 bases, and the junction held 6 bases outside the gene matches. CDR1 DFQATT and CDR2 SNEGSKA come from the germline V gene (reference sequence). CDR3 sequence: CSARDGVAGGYEQFF. The CDR3 bases are TGCAGTGCTAGAGATGGAGTAGCGGGAGGGTATGAGCAGTTCTTC.